This T cell receptor (beta chain) comes out of a study of blood T cell repertoires in COVID-19. Across the study: The origin of the acute and convalescent COVID-19 samples was the United States, Italy and Spain. PBMCs, B-cell-depleted T cells, or T cells provided the cDNA or gDNA that made up the material.

In germline, CDR1 is MNHEY, CDR2 SVGAGI. The germline V and J ends were trimmed by 0 bases and 3 bases, with 11 bases remaining between them. The CDR3 runs 15 residues. Original analysis: Quantification of nucleated cells was approximated via reference gene primer amplification. Sequenced by immunoSEQ multiplex PCR; TCRdb stores in-frame clones only, minus some. The D gene and trimming were derived from the DNA, and the V and J assignments and clone size from that table. Of 450,000 to 500,000 clones in the sample, 70% to 90% were seen once. This TCR came from a human donor in a cohort sampled during active COVID-19. This chain connects TRBV6-5 to TRBJ1-2; D is undetermined. Sequencing was carried out using peripheral blood. The CDR3 loop reads CASSYSSQLDYGYTF. The CDR3 coding sequence is TGTGCCAGCAGTTACTCGTCACAGCTGGACTATGGCTACACCTTC.